The clone carrying this TCR beta chain showed up many times. Its antigen is not identified. This sample is part of a study of CD8+CD57+ T cells in acquired aplastic anemia. On the study more broadly: The study obtained an average of approximately 2.9 ug of DNA from sorted CD4+ and CD8+ cells. Among healthy donors, CD4+ cells averaged roughly 11 million reads. Study observations and caveats: Patients and controls shared approximately 30 CD8+ CDR3 sequences.

Both TCR beta VDJ combination and CDR3 sequence profiling were carried out. Genomic DNA was the template for this profiling. TCRdb processed the reads anew with MiXCR; each CDR3 protein has one entry. This sample has about 220,000 distinct CDR3 sequences, with roughly 35% found just once. What was sequenced was sorted CD4+, CD8+, or CD8+CD57+ T cells (not recorded which) from PBMCs. This sequence originates from a human donor in good health, serving as a control.

The CDR3 sequence is CASSFSDSRRHEQYF. DNA for the CDR3: TGCGCCAGCAGCTTCTCGGACAGCCGACGGCACGAGCAGTACTTC. The genes are TRBV5-1 and TRBJ2-7; D may be TRBD1 (6 bases). V was cut by 2 bases and J by 5 bases, with 17 bases left in between. The CDR3 loop spans 15 amino acids. Per germline, CDR1 SGHRS and CDR2 YFSETQ.